Detailed here is one T cell receptor beta chain. The antigen is unknown. This entry is derived from a study of chemoradiotherapy in HPV16-positive cancers. CDR3 length equals 14 residues. CDR1 is SGHTA, CDR2 FQGNSA, per germline. The V segment lost 6 bases and the J segment 4 bases; nucleotides outside the gene matches: 8. Clones were read by immunoSEQ multiplex PCR, and TCRdb kept only the in-frame ones, dropping some. The data hold some 16,000 clones, with over 70% observed a single time. Broader study findings: Non-HPV-specific T cells did not expand in tumors during treatment, whereas candidate HPV-specific clones and E7-related motifs did. The functional HPV-specific definition rests on just two HPV16-positive patients.

Sampling was done from a patient who underwent chemoradiotherapy. The receptor was isolated from a human donor with HPV-associated anogenital cancer. The chain recombines TRBV7-2 with TRBJ2-5; TRBD1 matches at 7 bases. The chain's CDR3 is CASSFSTGIETQYF. For the CDR3, the DNA is TGTGCCAGCAGTTTTTCGACAGGGATAGAGACCCAGTACTTC.